The next 16 T cell receptor beta chains were all read from a single sample in a study of blood T cell repertoires in COVID-19 (TCRdb year 2020). Libraries were prepared through the immunoSEQ multiplex PCR assay. This immuneACCESS table, as held by TCRdb, lists in-frame sequences with V and J called but not all clones. Of the missing ones, under half trace to an unresolved V gene in checked studies; the others have no known cause. This sample has about 200,000 clones in its table, and about four fifths of those were observed once. The top ten clonotypes cover less than 15% of the sample. Material for sequencing was peripheral blood. Source of these receptors: a woman aged 40-49 years with acute or convalescent COVID-19.

This clone was observed a few times. V and J are TRBV15 and TRBJ1-3; the D gene is possibly TRBD1 (5 bases). V shed 5 bases and J shed 0 bases, with 14 bases lying between them. The CDR3 extends over 16 amino acids. From germline, CDR1 is LNHNV and CDR2 YYDKDF (reference sequence). CDR3: CATSAPGQFSGNTIYF. The CDR3, as DNA: TGTGCCACCAGCGCTCCCGGACAATTCTCTGGAAACACCATATATTTT.

The chain combines TRBV4-1 with TRBJ1-2, with D perhaps TRBD1 (5 bases). Germline CDR1 reads MGHRA; CDR2 reads YSYEKL. The CDR3 loop spans 16 amino acids. V lost 3 bases to trimming and J lost 6 bases, with 20 bases between them. The CDR3 region is CASSQLIKKGNDGYTF. The CDR3 nucleotides read TGCGCCAGCAGCCAGCTCATAAAGAAGGGGAACGATGGCTACACCTTC.

The chain links TRBV5-6 to TRBJ1-5; TRBD1 is a possible D gene (5 bases). Germline assignment: CDR1 SGHDT and CDR2 YYEEEE. CDR3 length equals 15 residues. Between the trimmed V and J ends, which lost 2 bases and 2 bases, there was a span of 11 bases. CDR3 region: CASSLRGLGNQPQHF. The CDR3 DNA reads as TGTGCCAGCAGCTTAAGGGGTTTGGGCAATCAGCCCCAGCATTTT.

The rearrangement links TRBV6-1 to TRBJ2-1, with a possible D match to TRBD2 (5 bases). CDR3 length: 17 amino acids. Germline CDR1 is MNHNS and CDR2 is SASEGT. V was pared by 1 base and J by 0 bases, with 13 bases between. The CDR3 loop is CASSEVLAVSSYNEQFF. CDR3 in DNA: TGTGCCAGCAGTGAAGTGCTAGCCGTTAGCTCCTACAATGAGCAGTTCTTC.

This clone turned up a few times. The J gene is TRBJ1-5, the V gene TRBV7-2; D is ambiguous. Germline V gene lookup returns CDR1 SGHTA and CDR2 FQGNSA. The V gene lost 5 bases and the J gene lost 2 bases, with 16 bases spanning the gap. The CDR3 loop spans 16 amino acids. CDR3 amino acids: CASSPRPLGGNQPQHF. The CDR3, as DNA: TGTGCCAGCAGCCCCCGGCCTCTAGGTGGCAATCAGCCCCAGCATTTT. Drawing the rest from reference TRBV7-2 and TRBJ1-5, the complete variable domain is GAGVSQSPSNKVTEKGKDVELRCDPISGHTALYWYRQSLGQGLEFLIYFQGNSAPDKSGLPSDRFSAERTGGSVSTLTIQRTQQEDSAVYLCASSPRPLGGNQPQHFGDGTRLSIL.

V usage is TRBV27 and J usage is TRBJ2-1; TRBD2 aligns across 9 bases. Per germline, CDR1 MNHEY and CDR2 SMNVEV (reference sequence). V gave up 5 bases and J gave up 7 bases; unmatched junction bases: 12. This CDR3 comprises 16 residues. The CDR3 region has the DNA TGTGCCAGCAGTGGTAGCGGGGCGGGAGGGCAAAATGAGCAGTTCTTC. As protein: CASSGSGAGGQNEQFF.

V gene TRBV2 combines with J gene TRBJ2-3, with D possibly matching TRBD2 (5 bases). Germline CDR1 is SNHLY and CDR2 is FYNNEI. The CDR3 runs to 16 residues. The ends were cut back, 7 bases at V and 0 bases at J, with 17 bases in the middle. The CDR3 nucleotides read TGTGCCAGCAACAAGCAAGAGGGATTTAGCACAGATACGCAGTATTTT. Translation: CASNKQEGFSTDTQYF.

Only a few counts were recorded for this clone. This chain uses TRBV6-5 with TRBJ2-5; 8 bases agree with TRBD1. The CDR3 has 14 amino acids. V lost 6 bases and J lost 4; bases outside the gene matches: 7. In germline, CDR1 is MNHEY, CDR2 SVGAGI. The CDR3 spells CASRITGGGETQYF. The CDR3 DNA follows: TGTGCCAGCAGGATTACAGGGGGAGGAGAGACCCAGTACTTC.

The rearrangement links TRBV2 to TRBJ2-2; 8 bases map to TRBD1. The germline V gene encodes CDR1 SNHLY and CDR2 FYNNEI. The CDR3 is made up of 15 amino acids. With V trimmed by 4 bases and J by 5 bases, 6 bases remained unmatched. The CDR3 nucleotides read TGTGCCAGCAGTGGTAGACAGGGGCTGACCGGGGAGCTGTTTTTT. Protein: CASSGRQGLTGELFF.

This chain joins TRBV10-3 and TRBJ2-7, with 8 nucleotides matching TRBD1. The CDR3 is made up of 14 amino acids. Germline V CDR1 and CDR2: ENHRY, SYGVKD. V was pared by 7 bases and J by 6 bases, with 11 bases of the junction left unmatched. The CDR3 loop is CAITTGGPVSEQYF. The CDR3 DNA follows: TGTGCCATCACCACAGGGGGGCCAGTTAGCGAGCAGTACTTC.

This sequence joins TRBV7-6 and TRBJ1-6, with 10 bases matching TRBD1. The CDR3 covers 16 residues. Trimming removed 2 bases from V and 3 bases from J; junction bases left unmatched: 1. Germline V lookup: CDR1 SGHVS, CDR2 FNYEAQ. The CDR3 nucleotides are TGTGCCAGCAGCTTAAGGACAGGGGGCTATAATTCACCCCTCCACTTT. Its protein product is CASSLRTGGYNSPLHF.

With respect to this clone: The junction does not match germline at one end; this may be a read error. Other DNA sequences in the same sample also yield this CDR3. The J gene is TRBJ2-1, the V gene TRBV7-2; 12 nucleotides match TRBD2. Germline V lookup: CDR1 SGHTA, CDR2 FQGNSA. The CDR3 consists of 14 residues. CDR3 region: CASSLAGGHNEQFF. In DNA form, the CDR3 reads TGTGCCAGCAGCCTAGCGGGAGGGCACAATGAGCAGTTCTTC. Supplemented by reference TRBV7-2 and TRBJ2-1, the full variable domain reads GAGVSQSPSNKVTEKGKDVELRCDPISGHTALYWYRQSLGQGLEFLIYFQGNSAPDKSGLPSDRFSAERTGGSVSTLTIQRTQQEDSAVYLCASSLAGGHNEQFFGPGTRLTVL.

The gene calls are TRBV19 and TRBJ1-2, with D perhaps TRBD1 (5 bases). The CDR3 contains 18 residues. Germline assignment: CDR1 LNHDA and CDR2 SQIVND (reference sequence). Trimming removed 3 bases at V and 3 bases at J, with 23 bases between. CDR3 DNA sequence: TGTGCCAGTAGTATTCGGTCAGGGAAGGGCAGCCCTCACTATGGCTACACCTTC. This gives the protein CASSIRSGKGSPHYGYTF.

The chain joins TRBV4-3 to TRBJ1-4, with a weak D call TRBD1 (6 bases). The CDR3 runs to 17 residues. The germline V and J ends were trimmed by 3 bases and 0 bases, with 14 bases remaining between them. The germline gives CDR1 LGHNA, CDR2 YSLEER. The CDR3 DNA follows: TGCGCCAGCAGCCAGACCGATTACAGGGCAACTAATGAAAAACTGTTTTTT. It codes for CASSQTDYRATNEKLFF.

This sequence joins TRBV7-2 and TRBJ2-1; 9 nucleotides line up with TRBD1. Germline V gene data show CDR1 as SGHTA and CDR2 as FQGNSA. The J segment lost 5 bases and the V segment lost 4 bases, leaving 6 bases of the junction unmatched. This CDR3 has 15 amino acids. The CDR3 protein is CASSSGQGHNNEQFF. In nucleotides, the CDR3 is TGTGCCAGCAGCTCTGGACAGGGGCACAACAATGAGCAGTTCTTC.

The J gene is TRBJ2-1, the V gene TRBV24-1; tentative D call: TRBD1 (6 bases). Per the germline V gene, CDR1 is KGHDR and CDR2 is SFDVKD. The CDR3 has 15 amino acids. V was shortened by 3 bases and J by 2 bases, with 10 bases between the two germline ends. CDR3 residues: CATSDPRTAYNEQFF. The CDR3 bases are TGTGCCACCAGTGATCCAAGGACAGCCTACAATGAGCAGTTCTTC.